This TCR beta chain was recorded in a study of blood T cells in healthy people across ages. Study-wide findings and caveats: The CMV status of each donor remained undetermined, and this could have confounded shifts in expanded clonotypes.

Combining a sample-barcoded 5' primer with a J-beta primer mix, a second PCR ran for about 6 to 12 cycles. All cDNA molecules were each tagged by a template-switch adaptor with 12 random nucleotides. A single record per CDR3 protein comes from TCRdb applying MiXCR to the 5' RACE reads. Of roughly 1.5 million distinct CDR3 sequences in the sample, about 42% were seen once. For this clonotype: Its antigen is not known.

Germline V lookup: CDR1 SGDLS, CDR2 YYNGEE. The germline V and J ends were trimmed by 3 bases and 2 bases, with 11 bases remaining between them. The CDR3 extends over 14 amino acids. Sequencing was performed on blood. This clonotype was obtained from a woman aged 18-29 years in good health. The chain is built from TRBV9 and TRBJ2-5, with D possibly matching TRBD2 (6 bases). The CDR3: CASSGGTHQETQYF. For the CDR3, the DNA is TGTGCCAGCAGCGGAGGGACTCATCAAGAGACCCAGTACTTC.